Sequencing of this T cell receptor beta chain was carried out in a study of identical twins. Unique molecular identifiers were in the cDNA, with template-switch universal primer binding. TCRdb reprocessed the 5' RACE reads via MiXCR and lists one record per CDR3 protein. Here the sample spans roughly 1.6 million distinct CDR3 sequences, under 35% being singletons. A remark on this clonotype: What it recognizes is unknown.

Findings of the study overall: Invariant T cells like MAIT and iNKT could partly confound the zero-insertion analyses. Fewer insertions characterized abundant cord blood beta clonotypes, whereas memory repertoires showed none. Twin sharing of out-of-frame TCR alpha was underestimated by models in monozygotic pairs.

Trimming removed 3 bases from V and 0 bases from J, with 17 bases in between. CDR3 length equals 17 residues. The sequencing sample was made of cord blood. This sequence was found in a newborn girl in good health. The chain combines TRBV12-3 or TRBV12-4 with TRBJ1-2, with D unresolved. This chain's CDR3 is CASSFRSVEIANYGYTF. The DNA of the CDR3 is TGTGCCAGCAGTTTTCGATCGGTGGAGATAGCTAACTATGGCTACACCTTC.